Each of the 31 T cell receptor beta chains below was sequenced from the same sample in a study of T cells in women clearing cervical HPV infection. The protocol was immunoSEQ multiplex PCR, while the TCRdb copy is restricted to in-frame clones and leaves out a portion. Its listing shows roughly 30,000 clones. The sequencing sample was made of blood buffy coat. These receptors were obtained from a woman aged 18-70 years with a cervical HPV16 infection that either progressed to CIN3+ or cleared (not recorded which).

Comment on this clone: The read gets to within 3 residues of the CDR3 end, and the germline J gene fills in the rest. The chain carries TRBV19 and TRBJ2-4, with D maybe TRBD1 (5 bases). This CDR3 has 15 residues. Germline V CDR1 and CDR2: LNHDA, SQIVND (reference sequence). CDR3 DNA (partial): TGTGCCAGTAGTTCCCACTGGACACCTCAGGATGGT. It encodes CASSSHWTPQDG. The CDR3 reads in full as CASSSHWTPQDGQYF.

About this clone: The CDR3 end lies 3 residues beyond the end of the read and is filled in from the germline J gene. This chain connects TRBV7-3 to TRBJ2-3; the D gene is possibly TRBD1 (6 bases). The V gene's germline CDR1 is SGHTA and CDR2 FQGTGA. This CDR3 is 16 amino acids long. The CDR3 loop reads CASSFTGSGTRSSQYF. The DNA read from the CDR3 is TGTGCCAGCAGCTTCACGGGATCCGGGACAAGATCCTCG.

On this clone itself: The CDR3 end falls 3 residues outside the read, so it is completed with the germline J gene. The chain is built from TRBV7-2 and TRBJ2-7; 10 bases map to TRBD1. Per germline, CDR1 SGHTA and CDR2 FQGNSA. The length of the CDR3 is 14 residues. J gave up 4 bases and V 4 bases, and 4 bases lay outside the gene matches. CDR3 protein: CASSSRDRGYEQYF. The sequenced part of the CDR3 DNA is TGTGCCAGCAGCTCTCGGGACAGGGGTTACGAG.

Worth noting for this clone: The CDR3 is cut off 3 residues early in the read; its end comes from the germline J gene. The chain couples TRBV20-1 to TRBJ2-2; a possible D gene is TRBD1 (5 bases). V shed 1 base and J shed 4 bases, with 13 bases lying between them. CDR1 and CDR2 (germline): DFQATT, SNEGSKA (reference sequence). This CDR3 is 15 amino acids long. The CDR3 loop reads CSARGDRGSTGELFF. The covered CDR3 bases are TGCAGTGCTAGAGGTGATAGGGGAAGCACCGGGGAG.

The CDR3 bases that were read are TGTGCCAGCAGTGAAAACTACCCCCCGGATTCACCA. This sequence encodes CASSENYPPDSP. The whole CDR3 sequence is CASSENYPPDSPLFF. The chain joins TRBV6-1 to TRBJ1-4; D is uncertain. The read stops 3 residues short of the end of the CDR3; the missing end is completed from the germline J gene. This CDR3 spans 15 amino acids. The germline gives CDR1 MNHNS, CDR2 SASEGT.

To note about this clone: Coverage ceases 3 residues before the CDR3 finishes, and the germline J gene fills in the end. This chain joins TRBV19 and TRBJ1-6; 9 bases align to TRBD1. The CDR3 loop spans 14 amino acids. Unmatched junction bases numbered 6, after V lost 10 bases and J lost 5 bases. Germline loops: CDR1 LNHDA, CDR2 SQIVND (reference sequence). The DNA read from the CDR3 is TGTGCCACCGAGACAGGGGGAAATAATTCACCC. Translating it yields CATETGGNNSP. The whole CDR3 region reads CATETGGNNSPLHF.

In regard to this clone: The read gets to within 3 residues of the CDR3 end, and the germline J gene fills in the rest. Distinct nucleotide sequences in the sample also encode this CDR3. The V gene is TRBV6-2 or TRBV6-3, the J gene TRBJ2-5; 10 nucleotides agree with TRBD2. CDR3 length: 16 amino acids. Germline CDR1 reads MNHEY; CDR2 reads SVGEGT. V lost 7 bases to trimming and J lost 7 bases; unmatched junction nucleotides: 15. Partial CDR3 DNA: TGTGCCAGCACTCCCCCTGGGCTAGCGGGGGTGGGGACC. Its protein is CASTPPGLAGVGT. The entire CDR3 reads CASTPPGLAGVGTQYF.

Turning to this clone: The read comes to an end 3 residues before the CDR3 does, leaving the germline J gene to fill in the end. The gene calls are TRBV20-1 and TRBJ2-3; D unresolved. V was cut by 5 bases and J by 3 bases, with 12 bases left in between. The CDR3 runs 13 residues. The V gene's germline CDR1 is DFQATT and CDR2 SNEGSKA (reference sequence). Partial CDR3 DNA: TGCAGTGCTTTCAAGACTCAAACAGATACG. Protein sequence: CSAFKTQTDT. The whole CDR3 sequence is CSAFKTQTDTQYF.

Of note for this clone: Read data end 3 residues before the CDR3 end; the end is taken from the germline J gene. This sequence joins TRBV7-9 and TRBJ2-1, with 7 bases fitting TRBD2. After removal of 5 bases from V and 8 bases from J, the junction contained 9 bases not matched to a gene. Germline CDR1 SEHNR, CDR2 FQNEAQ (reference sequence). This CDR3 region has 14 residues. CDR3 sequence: CASSPGLVGDEQFF. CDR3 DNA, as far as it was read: TGTGCCAGCAGCCCAGGACTAGTGGGCGATGAG.

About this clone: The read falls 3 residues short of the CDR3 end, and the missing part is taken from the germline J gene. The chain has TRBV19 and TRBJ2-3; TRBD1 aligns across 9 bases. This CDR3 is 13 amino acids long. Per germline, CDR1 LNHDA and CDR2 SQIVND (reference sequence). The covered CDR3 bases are TGTGCCAGTAGGGGACAGGGCAATCAGCCG. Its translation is CASRGQGNQP. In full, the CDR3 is CASRGQGNQPQYF.

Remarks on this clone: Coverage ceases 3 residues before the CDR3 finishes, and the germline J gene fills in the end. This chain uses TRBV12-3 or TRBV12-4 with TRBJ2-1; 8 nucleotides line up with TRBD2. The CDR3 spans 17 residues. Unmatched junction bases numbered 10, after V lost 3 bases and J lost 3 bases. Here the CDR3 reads CASSFPDTSGYYNEQFF. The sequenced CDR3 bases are TGTGCCAGCAGTTTCCCCGATACTAGCGGATACTACAATGAG.

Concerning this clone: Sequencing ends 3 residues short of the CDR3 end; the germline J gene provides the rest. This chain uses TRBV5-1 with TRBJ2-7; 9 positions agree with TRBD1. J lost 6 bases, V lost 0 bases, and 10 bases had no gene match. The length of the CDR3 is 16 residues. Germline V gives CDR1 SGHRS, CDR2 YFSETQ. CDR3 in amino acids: CASSLAPGQGSGEQYF. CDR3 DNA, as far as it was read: TGCGCCAGCAGCTTGGCGCCGGGACAGGGCTCAGGCGAG.

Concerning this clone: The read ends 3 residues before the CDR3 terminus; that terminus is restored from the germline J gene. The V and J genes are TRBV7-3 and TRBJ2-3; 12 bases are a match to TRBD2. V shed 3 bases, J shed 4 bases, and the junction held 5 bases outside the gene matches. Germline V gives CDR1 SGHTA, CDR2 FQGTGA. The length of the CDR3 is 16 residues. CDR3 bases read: TGTGCCAGCAGCTTCCGACTAGCGGGAGATGCAGATACG. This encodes CASSFRLAGDADT. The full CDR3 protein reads CASSFRLAGDADTQYF.

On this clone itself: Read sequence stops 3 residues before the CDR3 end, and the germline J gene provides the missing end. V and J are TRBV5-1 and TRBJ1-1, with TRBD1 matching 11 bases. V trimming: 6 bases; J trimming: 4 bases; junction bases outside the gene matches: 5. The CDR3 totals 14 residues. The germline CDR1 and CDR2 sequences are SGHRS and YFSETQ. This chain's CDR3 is CASTSGTGGTEAFF. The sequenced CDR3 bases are TGCGCCAGCACGTCCGGGACAGGGGGCACTGAA.

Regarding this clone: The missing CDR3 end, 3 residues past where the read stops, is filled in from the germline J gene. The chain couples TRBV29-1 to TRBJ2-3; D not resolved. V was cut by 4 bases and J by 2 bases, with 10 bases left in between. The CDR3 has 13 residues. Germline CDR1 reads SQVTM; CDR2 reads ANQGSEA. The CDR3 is CSVGRHHTDTQYF. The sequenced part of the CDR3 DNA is TGCAGCGTTGGGCGGCATCACACAGATACG.

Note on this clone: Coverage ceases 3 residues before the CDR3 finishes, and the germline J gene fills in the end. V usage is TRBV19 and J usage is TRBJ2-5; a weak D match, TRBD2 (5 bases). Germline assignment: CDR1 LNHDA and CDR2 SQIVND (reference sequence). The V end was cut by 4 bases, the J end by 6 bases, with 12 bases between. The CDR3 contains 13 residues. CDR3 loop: CASSNPSPQTQYF. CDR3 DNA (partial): TGTGCCAGTAGTAATCCTAGCCCCCAGACC.

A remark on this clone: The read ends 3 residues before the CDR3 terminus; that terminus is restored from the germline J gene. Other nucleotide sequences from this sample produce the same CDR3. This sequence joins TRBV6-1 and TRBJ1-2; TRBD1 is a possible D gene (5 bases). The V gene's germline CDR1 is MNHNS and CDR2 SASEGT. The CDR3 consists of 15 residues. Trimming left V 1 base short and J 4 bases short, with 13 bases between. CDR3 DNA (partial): TGTGCCAGCAGTGAAGGAGGAACAGGAACCTATGGC. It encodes CASSEGGTGTYG. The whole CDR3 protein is CASSEGGTGTYGYTF.

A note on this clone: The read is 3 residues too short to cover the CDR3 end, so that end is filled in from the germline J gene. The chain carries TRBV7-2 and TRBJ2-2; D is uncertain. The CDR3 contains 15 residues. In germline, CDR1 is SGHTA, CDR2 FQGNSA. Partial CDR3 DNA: TGTGCCAGCAGCCCCAGACTTGCAACTAATGAAAAG. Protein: CASSPRLATNEK. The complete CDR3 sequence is CASSPRLATNEKLFF.

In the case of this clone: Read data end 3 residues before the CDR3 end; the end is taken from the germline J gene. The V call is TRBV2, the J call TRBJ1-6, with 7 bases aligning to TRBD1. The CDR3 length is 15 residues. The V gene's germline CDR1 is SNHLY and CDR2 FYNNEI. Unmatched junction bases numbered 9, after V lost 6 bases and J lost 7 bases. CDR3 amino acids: CASRSSDRDNSPLHF. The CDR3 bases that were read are TGTGCCAGCAGATCCTCAGACAGGGACAATTCACCC.

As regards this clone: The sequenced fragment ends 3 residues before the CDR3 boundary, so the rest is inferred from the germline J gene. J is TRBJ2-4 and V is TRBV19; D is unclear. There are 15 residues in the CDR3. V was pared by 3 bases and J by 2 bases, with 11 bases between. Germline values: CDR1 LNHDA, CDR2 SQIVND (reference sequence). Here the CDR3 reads CASSMSGGTKNIQYF. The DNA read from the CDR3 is TGTGCCAGTAGTATGTCAGGTGGAACCAAAAACATT.

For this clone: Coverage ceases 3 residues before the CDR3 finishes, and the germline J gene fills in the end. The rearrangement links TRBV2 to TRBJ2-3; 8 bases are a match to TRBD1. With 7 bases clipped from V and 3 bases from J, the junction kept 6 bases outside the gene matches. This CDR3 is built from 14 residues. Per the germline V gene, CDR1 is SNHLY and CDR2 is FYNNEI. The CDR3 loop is CASITDRGTDTQYF. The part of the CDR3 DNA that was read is TGTGCCAGCATCACCGACAGGGGAACAGATACG.

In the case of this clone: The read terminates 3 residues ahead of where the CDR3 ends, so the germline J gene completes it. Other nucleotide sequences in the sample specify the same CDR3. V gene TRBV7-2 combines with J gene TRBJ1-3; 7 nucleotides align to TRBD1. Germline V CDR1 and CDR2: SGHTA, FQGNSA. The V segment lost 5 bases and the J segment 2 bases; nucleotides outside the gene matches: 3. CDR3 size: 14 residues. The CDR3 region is CASSPGTAGNTIYF. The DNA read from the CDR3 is TGTGCCAGCAGCCCAGGGACAGCTGGAAACACC.

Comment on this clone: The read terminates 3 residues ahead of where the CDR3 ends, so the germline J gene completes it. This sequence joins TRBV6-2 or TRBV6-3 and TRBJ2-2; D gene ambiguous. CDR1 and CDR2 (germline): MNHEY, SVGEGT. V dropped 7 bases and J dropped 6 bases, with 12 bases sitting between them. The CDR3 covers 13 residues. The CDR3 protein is CASTATPAGELFF. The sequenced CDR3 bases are TGTGCCAGCACCGCGACTCCAGCCGGGGAG.

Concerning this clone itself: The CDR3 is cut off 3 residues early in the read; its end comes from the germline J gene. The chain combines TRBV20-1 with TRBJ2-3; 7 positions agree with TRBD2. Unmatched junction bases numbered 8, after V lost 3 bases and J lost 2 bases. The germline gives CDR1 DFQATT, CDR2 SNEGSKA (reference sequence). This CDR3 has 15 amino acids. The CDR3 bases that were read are TGCAGTGCTAGTCCCAGCGGGGACCTCACAGATACG. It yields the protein CSASPSGDLTDT. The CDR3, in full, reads CSASPSGDLTDTQYF.

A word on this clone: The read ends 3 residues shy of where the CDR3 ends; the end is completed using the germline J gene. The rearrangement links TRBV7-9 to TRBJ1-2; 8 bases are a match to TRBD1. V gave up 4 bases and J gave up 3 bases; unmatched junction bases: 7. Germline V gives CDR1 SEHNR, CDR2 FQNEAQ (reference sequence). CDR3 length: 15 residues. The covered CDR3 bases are TGTGCCAGCAGCTCCGCAGGGGGCGCCCACTATGGC. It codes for CASSSAGGAHYG. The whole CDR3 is CASSSAGGAHYGYTF.

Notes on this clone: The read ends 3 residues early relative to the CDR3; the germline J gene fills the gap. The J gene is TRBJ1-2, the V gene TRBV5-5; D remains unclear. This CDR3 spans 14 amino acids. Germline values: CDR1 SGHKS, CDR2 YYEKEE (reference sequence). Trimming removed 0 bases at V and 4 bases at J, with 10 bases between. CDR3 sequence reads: CASSLVVETYGYTF. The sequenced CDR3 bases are TGTGCCAGCAGCTTGGTTGTAGAAACCTATGGC.

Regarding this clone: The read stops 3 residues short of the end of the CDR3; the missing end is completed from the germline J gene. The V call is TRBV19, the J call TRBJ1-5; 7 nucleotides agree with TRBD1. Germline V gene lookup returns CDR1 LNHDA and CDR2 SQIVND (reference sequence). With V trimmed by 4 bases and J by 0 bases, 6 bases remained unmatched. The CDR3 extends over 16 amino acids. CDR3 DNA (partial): TGTGCCAGTAGTACCGGGACAGCAATTAGCAATCAGCCC. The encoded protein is CASSTGTAISNQP. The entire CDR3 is CASSTGTAISNQPQHF.

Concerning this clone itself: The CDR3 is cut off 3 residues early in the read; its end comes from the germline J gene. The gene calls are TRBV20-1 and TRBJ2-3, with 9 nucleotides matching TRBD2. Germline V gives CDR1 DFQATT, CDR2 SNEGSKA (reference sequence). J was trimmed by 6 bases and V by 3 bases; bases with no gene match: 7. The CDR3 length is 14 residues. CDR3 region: CSASLGGREDTQYF. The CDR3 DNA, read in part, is TGCAGTGCTAGTCTTGGCGGGAGGGAGGATACG.

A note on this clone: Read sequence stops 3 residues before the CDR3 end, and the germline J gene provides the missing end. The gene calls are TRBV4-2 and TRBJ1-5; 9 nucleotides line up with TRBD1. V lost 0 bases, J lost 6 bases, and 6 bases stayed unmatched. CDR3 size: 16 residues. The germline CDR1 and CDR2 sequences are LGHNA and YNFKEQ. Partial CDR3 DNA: TGTGCCAGCAGCCAAGAGGGGGGACAGGGACTTCAGCCC. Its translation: CASSQEGGQGLQP. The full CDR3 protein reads CASSQEGGQGLQPQHF.

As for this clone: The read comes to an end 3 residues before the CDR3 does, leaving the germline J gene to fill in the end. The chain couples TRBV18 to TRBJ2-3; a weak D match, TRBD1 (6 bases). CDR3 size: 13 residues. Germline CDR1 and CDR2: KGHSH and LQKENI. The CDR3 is CASSDGQQETQYF. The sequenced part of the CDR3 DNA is TGTGCCAGCTCCGACGGACAGCAAGAGACG.

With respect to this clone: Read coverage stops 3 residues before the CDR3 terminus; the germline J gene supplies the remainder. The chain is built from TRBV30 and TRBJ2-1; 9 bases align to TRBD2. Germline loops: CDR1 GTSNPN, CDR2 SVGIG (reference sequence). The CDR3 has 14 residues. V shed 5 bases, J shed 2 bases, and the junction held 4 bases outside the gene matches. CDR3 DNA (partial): TGTGCCTGGTTAGCGGGAGTGACCTACAATGAG. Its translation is CAWLAGVTYNE. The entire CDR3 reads CAWLAGVTYNEQFF.